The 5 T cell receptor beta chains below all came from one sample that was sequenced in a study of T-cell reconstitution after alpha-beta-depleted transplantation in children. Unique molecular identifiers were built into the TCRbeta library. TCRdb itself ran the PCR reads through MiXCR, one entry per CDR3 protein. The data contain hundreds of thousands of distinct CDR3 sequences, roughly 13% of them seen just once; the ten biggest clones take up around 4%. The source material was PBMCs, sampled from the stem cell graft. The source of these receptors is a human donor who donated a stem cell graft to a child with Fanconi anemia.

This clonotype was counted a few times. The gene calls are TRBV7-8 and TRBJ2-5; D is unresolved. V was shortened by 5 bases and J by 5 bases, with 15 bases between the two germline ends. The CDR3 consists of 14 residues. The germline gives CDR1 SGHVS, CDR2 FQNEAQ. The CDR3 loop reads CASSTRERAETQYF. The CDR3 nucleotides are TGTGCCAGCAGCACAAGGGAAAGAGCGGAGACCCAGTACTTC.

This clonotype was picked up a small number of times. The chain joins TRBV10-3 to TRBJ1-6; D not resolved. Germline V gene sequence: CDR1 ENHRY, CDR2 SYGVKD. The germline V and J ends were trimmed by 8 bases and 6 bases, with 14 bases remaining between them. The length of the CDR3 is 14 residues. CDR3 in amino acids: CAISRTSVNSPLHF. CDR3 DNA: TGTGCCATCTCGCGGACTTCCGTTAATTCACCCCTCCACTTT.

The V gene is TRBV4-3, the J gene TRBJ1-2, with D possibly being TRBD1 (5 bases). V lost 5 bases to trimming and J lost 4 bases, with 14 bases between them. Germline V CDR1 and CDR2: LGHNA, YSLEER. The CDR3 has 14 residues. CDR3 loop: CASSWGSGGYGYTF. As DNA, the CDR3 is TGCGCCAGCAGCTGGGGCTCGGGCGGCTATGGCTACACCTTC.

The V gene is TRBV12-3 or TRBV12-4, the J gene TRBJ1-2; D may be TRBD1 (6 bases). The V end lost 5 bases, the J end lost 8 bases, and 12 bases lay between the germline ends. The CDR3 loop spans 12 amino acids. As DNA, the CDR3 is TGTGCCAGCAGTAGGGACAACTGGGGCTACACCTTC. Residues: CASSRDNWGYTF.

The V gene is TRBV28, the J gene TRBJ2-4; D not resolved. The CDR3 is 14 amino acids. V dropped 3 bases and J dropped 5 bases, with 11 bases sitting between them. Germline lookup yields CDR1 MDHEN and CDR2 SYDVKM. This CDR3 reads CASSFRQAQNIQYF. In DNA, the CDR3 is TGTGCCAGCAGTTTTCGCCAGGCCCAAAACATTCAGTACTTC.